Below are 2 T cell receptor beta chains sequenced from a single sample in a study of T cells after somatic rescue of genetic block (dated by TCRdb to the early 2020s). Receptor libraries were prepared by the immunoSEQ multiplex PCR assay. This immuneACCESS table, as held by TCRdb, lists in-frame sequences with V and J called but not all clones. Of the missing ones, under half trace to an unresolved V gene in checked studies; the others have no known cause. This sample gives approximately 16,000 clones in total; 55% to 75% of them show up just once. Clones ranked in the top ten supply around a quarter of the sample. The sequenced sample was peripheral blood mononuclear cells (PBMCs). These receptors originate from a man aged 18 to 30.

The chain recombines TRBV7-9 with TRBJ1-5; D remains ambiguous. The CDR3 extends over 13 amino acids. Between the trimmed V and J ends, which lost 2 bases and 4 bases, there was a span of 6 bases. Germline lookup yields CDR1 SEHNR and CDR2 FQNEAQ (reference sequence). Here the CDR3 reads CASSLQVNQPQHF. The CDR3 DNA reads TGTGCCAGCAGCTTACAGGTTAATCAGCCCCAGCATTTT.

A single count supports this clone. The chain carries TRBV6-1 and TRBJ1-1, with 9 nucleotides matching TRBD1. Germline trimming cut 6 bases from V and 2 bases from J; bases unmatched to any gene: 7. The CDR3 runs to 15 residues. CDR1 MNHNS and CDR2 SASEGT come from the germline V gene. CDR3 loop: CASRDRDRVNTEAFF. CDR3 DNA: TGTGCCAGCAGAGACCGGGACAGGGTTAACACTGAAGCTTTCTTT.